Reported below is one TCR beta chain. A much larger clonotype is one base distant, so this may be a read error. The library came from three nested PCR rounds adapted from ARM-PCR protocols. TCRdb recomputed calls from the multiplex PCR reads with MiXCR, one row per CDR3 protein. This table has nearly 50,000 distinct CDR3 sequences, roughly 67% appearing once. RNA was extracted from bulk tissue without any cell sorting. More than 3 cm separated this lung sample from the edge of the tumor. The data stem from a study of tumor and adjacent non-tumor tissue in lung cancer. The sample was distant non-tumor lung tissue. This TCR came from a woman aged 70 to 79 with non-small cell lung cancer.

The CDR3 region is CANSWGTALNSPLHF. CDR3 DNA: TGTGCCAACAGCTGGGGGACAGCCCTAAATTCACCCCTCCACTTT. The chain employs TRBV5-4 and TRBJ1-6; TRBD1 agrees at 7 bases. The germline CDR1 and CDR2 sequences are SGHNT and YYREEE (reference sequence). The CDR3 is 15 residues long.